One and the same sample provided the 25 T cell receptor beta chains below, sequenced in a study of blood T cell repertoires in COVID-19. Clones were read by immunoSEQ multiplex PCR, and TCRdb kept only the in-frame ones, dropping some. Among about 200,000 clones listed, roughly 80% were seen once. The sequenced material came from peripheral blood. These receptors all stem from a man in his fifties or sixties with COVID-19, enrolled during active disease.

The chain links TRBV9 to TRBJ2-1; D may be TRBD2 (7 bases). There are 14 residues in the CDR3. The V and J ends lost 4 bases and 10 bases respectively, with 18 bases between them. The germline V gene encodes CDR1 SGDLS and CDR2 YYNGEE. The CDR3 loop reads CASSFSGGAEEQFF. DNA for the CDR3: TGTGCCAGCAGCTTCAGTGGGGGGGCCGAGGAGCAGTTCTTC.

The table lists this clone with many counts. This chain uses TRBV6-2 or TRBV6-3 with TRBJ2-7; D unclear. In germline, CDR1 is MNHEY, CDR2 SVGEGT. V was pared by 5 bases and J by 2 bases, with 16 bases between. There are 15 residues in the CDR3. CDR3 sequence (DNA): TGTGCCAGCAGTCTCCTCTCCAGTATCCCCTACGAGCAGTACTTC. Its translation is CASSLLSSIPYEQYF.

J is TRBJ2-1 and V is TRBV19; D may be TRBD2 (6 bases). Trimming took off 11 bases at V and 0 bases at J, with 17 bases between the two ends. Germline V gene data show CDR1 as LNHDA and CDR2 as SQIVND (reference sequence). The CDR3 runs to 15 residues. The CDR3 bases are TGTGCCTCCTCCCCGCCGGGAGTCTCCTACAATGAGCAGTTCTTC. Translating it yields CASSPPGVSYNEQFF.

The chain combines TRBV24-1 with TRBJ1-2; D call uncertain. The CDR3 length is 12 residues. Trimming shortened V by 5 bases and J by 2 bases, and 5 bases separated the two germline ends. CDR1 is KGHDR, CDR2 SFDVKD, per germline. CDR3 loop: CATSAVNYGYTF. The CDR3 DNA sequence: TGTGCCACCAGTGCCGTCAACTATGGCTACACCTTC.

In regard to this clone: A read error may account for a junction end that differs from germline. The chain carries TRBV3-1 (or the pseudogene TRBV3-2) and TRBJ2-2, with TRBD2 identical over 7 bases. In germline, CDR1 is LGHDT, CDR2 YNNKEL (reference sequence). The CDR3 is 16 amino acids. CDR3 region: CASSQAGTTNAGELFF. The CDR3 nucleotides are TGTGCCAGCAGCCAGGCCGGGACTACGAACGCCGGGGAGCTGTTTTTT.

The CDR3 spells CASSLTGGGDTQYF. As DNA, the CDR3 is TGTGCCAGCAGTTTGACAGGGGGCGGAGATACGCAGTATTTT. The genes are TRBV6-5 and TRBJ2-3; 10 nucleotides match TRBD1. CDR3 size: 14 residues. V shed 4 bases and J 5 bases; nucleotides not matched to a gene: 3. Germline-derived CDR1 and CDR2 are MNHEY and SVGAGI.

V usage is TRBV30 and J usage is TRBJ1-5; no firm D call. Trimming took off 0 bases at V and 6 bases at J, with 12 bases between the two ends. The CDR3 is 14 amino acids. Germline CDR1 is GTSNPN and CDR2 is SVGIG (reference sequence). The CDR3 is CAWSVQRVSQPQHF. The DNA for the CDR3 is TGTGCCTGGAGTGTACAGAGGGTAAGTCAGCCCCAGCATTTT. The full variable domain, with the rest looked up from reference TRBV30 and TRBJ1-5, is SQTIHQWPATLVQPVGSPLSLECTVEGTSNPNLYWYRQAAGRGLQLLFYSVGIGQISSEVPQNLSASRPQDRQFILSSKKLLLSDSGFYLCAWSVQRVSQPQHFGDGTRLSIL.

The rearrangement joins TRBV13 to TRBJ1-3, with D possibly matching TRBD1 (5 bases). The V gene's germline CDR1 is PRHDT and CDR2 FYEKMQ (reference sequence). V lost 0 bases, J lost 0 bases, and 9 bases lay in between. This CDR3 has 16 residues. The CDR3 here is CASSLGRGSSGNTIYF. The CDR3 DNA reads TGTGCCAGCAGCTTAGGACGGGGGAGCTCTGGAAACACCATATATTTT.

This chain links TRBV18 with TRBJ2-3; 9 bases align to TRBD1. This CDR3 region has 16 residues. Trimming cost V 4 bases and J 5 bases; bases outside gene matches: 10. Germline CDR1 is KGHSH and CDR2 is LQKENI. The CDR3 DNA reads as TGTGCCAGCTCACTCCAACAGGGGGCCTGGAGAGATACGCAGTATTTT. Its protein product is CASSLQQGAWRDTQYF.

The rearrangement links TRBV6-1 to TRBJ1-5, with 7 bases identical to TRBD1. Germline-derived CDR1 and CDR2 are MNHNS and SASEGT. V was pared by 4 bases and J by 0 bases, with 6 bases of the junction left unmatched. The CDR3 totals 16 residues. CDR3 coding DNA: TGTGCCAGCAGTGCAAGACAGGGAGGTAGCAATCAGCCCCAGCATTTT. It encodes CASSARQGGSNQPQHF.

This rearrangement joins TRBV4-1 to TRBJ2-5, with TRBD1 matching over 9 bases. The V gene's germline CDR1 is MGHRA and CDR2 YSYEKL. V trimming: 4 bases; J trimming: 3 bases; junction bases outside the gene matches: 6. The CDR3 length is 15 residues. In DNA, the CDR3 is TGCGCCAGCAGCCGCGGACAGGGGCGGGAAGAGACCCAGTACTTC. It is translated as CASSRGQGREETQYF.

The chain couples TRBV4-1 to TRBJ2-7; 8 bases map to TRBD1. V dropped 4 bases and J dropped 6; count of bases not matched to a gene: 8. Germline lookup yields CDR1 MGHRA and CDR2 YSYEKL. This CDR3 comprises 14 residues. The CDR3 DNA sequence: TGCGCCAGCAGCCCTCCAGACAGGGGCCCCGAGCAGTACTTC. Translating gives CASSPPDRGPEQYF.

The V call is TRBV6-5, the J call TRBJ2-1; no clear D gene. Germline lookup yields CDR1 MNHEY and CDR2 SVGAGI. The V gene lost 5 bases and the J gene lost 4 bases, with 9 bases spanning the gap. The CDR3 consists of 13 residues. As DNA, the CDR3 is TGTGCCAGCAGTAGGCCGGGTTACAATGAGCAGTTCTTC. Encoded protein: CASSRPGYNEQFF.

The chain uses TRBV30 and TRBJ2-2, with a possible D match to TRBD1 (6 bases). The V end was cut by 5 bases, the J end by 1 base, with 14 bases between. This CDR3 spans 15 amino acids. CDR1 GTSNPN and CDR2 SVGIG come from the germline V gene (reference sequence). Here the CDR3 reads CAWGKTGMNTGELFF. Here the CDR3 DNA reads TGTGCCTGGGGGAAAACAGGGATGAACACCGGGGAGCTGTTTTTT.

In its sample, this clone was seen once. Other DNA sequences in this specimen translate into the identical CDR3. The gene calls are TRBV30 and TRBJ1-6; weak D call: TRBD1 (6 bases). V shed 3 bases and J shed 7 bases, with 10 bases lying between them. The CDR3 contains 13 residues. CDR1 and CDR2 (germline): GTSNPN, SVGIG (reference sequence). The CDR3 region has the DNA TGTGCCTGGAGGAGACAGGAAAATTCACCCCTCCACTTT. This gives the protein CAWRRQENSPLHF.

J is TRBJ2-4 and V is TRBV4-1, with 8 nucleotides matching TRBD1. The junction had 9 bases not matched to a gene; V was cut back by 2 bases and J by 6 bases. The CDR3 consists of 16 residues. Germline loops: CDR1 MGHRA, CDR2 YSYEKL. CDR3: CASSQIGQGSGNIQYF. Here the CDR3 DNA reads TGCGCCAGCAGCCAAATCGGACAGGGCTCGGGAAACATTCAGTACTTC.

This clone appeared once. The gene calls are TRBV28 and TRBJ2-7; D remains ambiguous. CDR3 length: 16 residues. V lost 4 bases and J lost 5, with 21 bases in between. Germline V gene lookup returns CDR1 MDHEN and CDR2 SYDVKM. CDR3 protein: CASSSPLNPLGHEQYF. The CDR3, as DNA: TGTGCCAGCAGTTCCCCCCTTAACCCGCTTGGGCACGAGCAGTACTTC.

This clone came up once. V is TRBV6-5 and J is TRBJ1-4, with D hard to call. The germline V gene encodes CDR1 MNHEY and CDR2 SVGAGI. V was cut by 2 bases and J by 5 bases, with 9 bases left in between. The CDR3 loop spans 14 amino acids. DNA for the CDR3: TGTGCCAGCAGTTACAGCGGAGGGAATGAAAAACTGTTTTTT. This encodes CASSYSGGNEKLFF.

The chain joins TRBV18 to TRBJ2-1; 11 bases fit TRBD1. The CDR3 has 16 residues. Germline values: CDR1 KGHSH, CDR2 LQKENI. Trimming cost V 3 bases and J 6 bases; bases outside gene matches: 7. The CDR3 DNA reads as TGTGCCAGCTCACCGATCGGACAGGGGGCCGGCAATGAGCAGTTCTTC. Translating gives CASSPIGQGAGNEQFF.

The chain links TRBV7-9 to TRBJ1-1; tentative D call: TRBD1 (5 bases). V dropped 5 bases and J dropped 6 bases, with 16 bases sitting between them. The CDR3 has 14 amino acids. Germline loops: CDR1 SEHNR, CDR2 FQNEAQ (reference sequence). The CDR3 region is CASSLGDLISEAFF. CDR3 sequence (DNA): TGTGCCAGCAGCCTGGGGGACTTGATTTCTGAAGCTTTCTTT.

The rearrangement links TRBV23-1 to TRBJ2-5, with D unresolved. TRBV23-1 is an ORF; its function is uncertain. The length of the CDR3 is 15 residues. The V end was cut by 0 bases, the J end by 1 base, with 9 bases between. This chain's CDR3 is CASSQSADSQETQYF. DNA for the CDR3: TGCGCCAGCAGTCAATCGGCAGATTCCCAAGAGACCCAGTACTTC.

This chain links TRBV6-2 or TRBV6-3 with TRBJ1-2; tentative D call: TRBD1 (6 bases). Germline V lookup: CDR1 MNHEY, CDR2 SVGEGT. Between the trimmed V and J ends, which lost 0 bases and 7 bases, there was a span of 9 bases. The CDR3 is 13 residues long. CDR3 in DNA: TGTGCCAGCAGTTACTCCTACAGGGCTGGCTACACCTTC. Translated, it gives CASSYSYRAGYTF.

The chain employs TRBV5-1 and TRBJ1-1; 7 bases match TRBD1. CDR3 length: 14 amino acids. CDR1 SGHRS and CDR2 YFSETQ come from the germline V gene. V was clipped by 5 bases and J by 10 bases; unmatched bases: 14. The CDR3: CASSQDRQSSRAFF. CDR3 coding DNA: TGCGCCAGCAGTCAGGACAGGCAATCGTCCAGAGCTTTCTTT.

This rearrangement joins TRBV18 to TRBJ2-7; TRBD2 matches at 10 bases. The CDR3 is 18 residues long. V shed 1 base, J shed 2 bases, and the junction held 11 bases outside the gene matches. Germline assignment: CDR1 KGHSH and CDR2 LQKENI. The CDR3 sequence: CASSPLKSGSGRAYEQYF. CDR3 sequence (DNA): TGTGCCAGCTCACCACTCAAATCGGGGAGCGGGAGGGCCTACGAGCAGTACTTC.

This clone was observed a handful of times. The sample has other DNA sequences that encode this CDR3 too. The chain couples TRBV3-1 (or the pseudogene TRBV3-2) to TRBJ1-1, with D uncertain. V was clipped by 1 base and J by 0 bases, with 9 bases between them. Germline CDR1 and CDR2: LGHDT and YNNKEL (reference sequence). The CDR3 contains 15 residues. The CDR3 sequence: CASSQGGSMNTEAFF. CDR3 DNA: TGTGCCAGCAGCCAAGGAGGGTCTATGAACACTGAAGCTTTCTTT.